This TCR beta chain was identified during a study of identical twins. General study findings and limits: Models underestimated TCR alpha sharing (out-of-frame) in monozygotic twins.

There are a few counts of this clonotype. Its antigen is still unknown. Template switching added a universal primer binding site, and final cDNA carried unique molecular identifiers. TCRdb used MiXCR to reprocess the 5' RACE reads, holding one entry per CDR3 protein. This sample has roughly 1.6 million distinct CDR3 sequences, with around 33% found just once. Input material: cord blood. This TCR came from a newborn girl in good health.

The CDR3 here is CAISRDREYGYTF. The CDR3, as DNA: TGTGCCATCAGCCGGGACAGGGAATATGGCTACACCTTC. The J gene is TRBJ1-2, the V gene TRBV10-3; 9 bases match TRBD1. Germline lookup yields CDR1 ENHRY and CDR2 SYGVKD. The J segment lost 5 bases and the V segment lost 6 bases, leaving 4 bases of the junction unmatched. The CDR3 loop spans 13 amino acids.